The 5 T cell receptor beta chains presented below share a single source sample, sequenced in a study of T-cell reconstitution after alpha-beta-depleted transplantation in children (dated by TCRdb to the mid-2010s). In light of the paper, this sample's treatment or condition label describes: allogeneic hematopoietic cell transplantation with graft depleted of TCRalphabeta T cells and CD19 B cells. Library preparation was by PCR. Sequencing took place on an Illumina HiSeq 2500. TCR library preparation used molecular barcoding, with unique molecular identifiers applied to normalize quantification of the TCRbeta repertoire. TCRdb reworked the public reads: Q25 trimming with fastp, MiXCR clone assembly, productive beta chains retained. Rows with a matching CDR3 protein are joined into one entry that keeps the most common DNA and genes. The sample has tens of thousands of distinct CDR3 sequences on record, roughly 4.9% of them singletons. The ten largest account for approximately 20% of the sample.

The starting material was PBMCs, mostly from graft donor cells, obtained 180 days after TCRalphabeta/CD19-depleted stem cell transplant. Every receptor here comes from a boy under three years old who had a stem cell transplant for acute myeloid leukemia, so the T cells may come from the graft donor.

This clonotype appeared a few times. This may be a read error, as it is one base from a much larger clone. This chain uses TRBV10-3 with TRBJ1-5, with 11 bases that match TRBD1. Germline V gives CDR1 ENHRY, CDR2 SYGVKD. Trimming took 6 bases from V and 3 from J; bases not matched to a gene: 13. The CDR3 extends over 18 amino acids. CDR3 DNA sequence: TGTGCCATCAGACCCGGGACAGGGGGTTATTGGGACAATCAGCCCCAGCATTTT. It codes for CAIRPGTGGYWDNQPQHF.

This clonotype came up many times. J is TRBJ1-5 and V is TRBV7-2; the D gene is possibly TRBD1 (5 bases). The CDR3 runs 15 residues. Germline V gene lookup returns CDR1 SGHTA and CDR2 FQGNSA. With 4 bases removed from V and 3 bases from J, the gap between germline ends came to 13 bases. The CDR3 DNA reads as TGTGCCAGCAGCTCGGGACTGTCGATCAATCAGCCCCAGCATTTT. Its translation is CASSSGLSINQPQHF.

This clonotype was picked up many times. The V and J genes are TRBV4-3 and TRBJ2-2; tentative D call: TRBD2 (6 bases). CDR1 and CDR2 (germline): LGHNA, YSLEER. CDR3 length: 17 residues. Trimming pared 1 base from V and 1 base from J, leaving 13 bases between. The CDR3 sequence: CASSQGLGGLNTGELFF. CDR3 bases: TGCGCCAGCAGCCAAGGACTTGGGGGACTGAACACCGGGGAGCTGTTTTTT.

Concerning this clonotype itself: One base away lies a much larger clone, so this may be a sequencing read error. The chain carries TRBV12-3 or TRBV12-4 and TRBJ2-5, with 8 bases aligning to TRBD2. This CDR3 has 18 residues. The CDR3 spells CTSSLAFRSGGQQGTQYF. The DNA for the CDR3 is TGTACCAGCAGTTTAGCGTTCAGGAGCGGGGGCCAACAGGGGACCCAGTACTTC.

This clonotype was picked up many times. This chain joins TRBV29-1 and TRBJ1-1; D is undetermined. CDR3 length equals 10 residues. Between the trimmed V and J ends, which lost 4 bases and 8 bases, there was a span of 8 bases. Germline V gene data show CDR1 as SQVTM and CDR2 as ANQGSEA. CDR3 in DNA: TGCAGCGTTGCGGGCATCGAAGCTTTCTTT. Amino acid sequence: CSVAGIEAFF.